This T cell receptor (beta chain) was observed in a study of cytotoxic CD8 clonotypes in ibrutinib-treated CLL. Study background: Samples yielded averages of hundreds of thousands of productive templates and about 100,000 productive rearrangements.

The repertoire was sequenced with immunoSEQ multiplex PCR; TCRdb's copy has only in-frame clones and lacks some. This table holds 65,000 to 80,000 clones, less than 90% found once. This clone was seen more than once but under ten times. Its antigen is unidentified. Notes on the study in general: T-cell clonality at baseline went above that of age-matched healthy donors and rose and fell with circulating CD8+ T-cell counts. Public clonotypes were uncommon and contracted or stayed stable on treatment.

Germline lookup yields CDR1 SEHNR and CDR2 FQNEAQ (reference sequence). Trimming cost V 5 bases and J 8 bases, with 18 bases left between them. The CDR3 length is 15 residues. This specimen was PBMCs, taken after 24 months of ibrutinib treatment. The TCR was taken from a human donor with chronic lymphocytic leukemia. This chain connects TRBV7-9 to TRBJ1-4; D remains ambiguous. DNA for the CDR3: TGTGCCAGCAGCGCCCAAGCAGGACTCCAGGAAAAACTGTTTTTT. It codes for CASSAQAGLQEKLFF.